These 10 T cell receptor beta chains came from one sample sequenced in a study of blood T cell repertoires in COVID-19. Libraries were prepared by immunoSEQ multiplex PCR; TCRdb keeps only in-frame clonotypes and omits some of them. The table lists approximately 85,000 clones, roughly 87% of them singletons. Input material: peripheral blood. Every receptor here comes from a woman aged 45-59 years in a cohort sampled during active COVID-19.

The chain joins TRBV12-3 or TRBV12-4 to TRBJ1-2; unclear D gene. Trimming shortened V by 6 bases and J by 7 bases, and 6 bases separated the two germline ends. The CDR3 has 10 residues. In DNA, the CDR3 is TGTGCCAGCAGCTACGGTGGCTACACCTTC. Amino acids: CASSYGGYTF.

The chain links TRBV3-1 (or the pseudogene TRBV3-2) to TRBJ1-1, with TRBD1 matching over 9 bases. After removal of 5 bases from V and 6 bases from J, the junction contained 10 bases not matched to a gene. The germline CDR1 and CDR2 sequences are LGHDT and YNNKEL (reference sequence). The CDR3 consists of 15 residues. The chain's CDR3 is CASSEPGTGGPEAFF. For the CDR3, the DNA is TGTGCCAGCAGCGAACCGGGCACAGGGGGCCCTGAAGCTTTCTTT.

In DNA form, the CDR3 reads TGCGCCAGCAGCCTAGAGAACTCCTACGAGCAGTACTTC. It yields the protein CASSLENSYEQYF. This chain joins TRBV5-1 and TRBJ2-7; D remains unclear. V lost 4 bases to trimming and J lost 0 bases, with 8 bases between them. Germline assignment: CDR1 SGHRS and CDR2 YFSETQ. The CDR3 contains 13 residues.

J is TRBJ1-4 and V is TRBV19, with D unresolved. V was pared by 4 bases and J by 0 bases, with 6 bases between. The germline V gene encodes CDR1 LNHDA and CDR2 SQIVND (reference sequence). The CDR3 sequence is 14 residues long. The CDR3 sequence: CASSRSATNEKLFF. The CDR3, as DNA: TGTGCCAGTAGTAGGTCGGCAACTAATGAAAAACTGTTTTTT.

The gene calls are TRBV7-2 and TRBJ2-3; 15 bases map to TRBD2. The CDR3 length is 17 residues. V trimming: 5 bases; J trimming: 4 bases; junction bases outside the gene matches: 7. Germline V gene data show CDR1 as SGHTA and CDR2 as FQGNSA. The CDR3 region is CASSPPGLAGGPDTQYF. CDR3 bases: TGTGCCAGCAGCCCCCCGGGACTAGCGGGAGGCCCAGATACGCAGTATTTT.

The CDR3 region is CASSTYMGRDTEAFF. CDR3 nucleotides: TGTGCCAGCAGTACATACATGGGTCGGGACACTGAAGCTTTCTTT. The chain carries TRBV28 and TRBJ1-1; D uncertain. The CDR3 sequence is 15 residues long. Germline values: CDR1 MDHEN, CDR2 SYDVKM. V lost 5 bases and J 3 bases, leaving 16 bases between the germline ends.

The V and J genes are TRBV28 and TRBJ2-2; D possibly corresponds to TRBD2 (6 bases). Trimming cost V 5 bases and J 6 bases, with 19 bases left between them. The CDR3 is made up of 16 amino acids. The V gene's germline CDR1 is MDHEN and CDR2 SYDVKM. CDR3 amino acids: CASSRGSGLTSGELFF. The DNA of the CDR3 is TGTGCCAGCAGTCGGGGGTCAGGGCTTACGTCCGGGGAGCTGTTTTTT.

The chain joins TRBV29-1 to TRBJ1-1; possible D gene TRBD1, 6 bases. V shed 3 bases and J shed 1 base, with 12 bases lying between them. Germline-derived CDR1 and CDR2 are SQVTM and ANQGSEA. The CDR3 is 14 amino acids. This chain's CDR3 is CSVDRMTGNTEAFF. The CDR3 DNA is TGCAGCGTTGACCGTATGACAGGGAACACTGAAGCTTTCTTT.

Only a few counts were recorded for this clone. The V and J genes are TRBV5-5 and TRBJ2-7, with 12 bases aligning to TRBD2. Germline V gives CDR1 SGHKS, CDR2 YYEKEE (reference sequence). V shed 4 bases, J shed 2 bases, and the junction held 7 bases outside the gene matches. The CDR3 length is 16 residues. In nucleotides, the CDR3 is TGTGCCAGCAGCATCGGACTAGCGGGACCCACCTACGAGCAGTACTTC. Translated, it gives CASSIGLAGPTYEQYF.

In DNA, the CDR3 is TGTGCCAGCACTCTAGGGGGTGGGGTGAACTATGGCTACACCTTC. The encoded protein is CASTLGGGVNYGYTF. The V gene is TRBV6-5, the J gene TRBJ1-2; possibly TRBD1 for D (6 bases). V lost 7 bases and J 2 bases, leaving 17 bases between the germline ends. In germline, CDR1 is MNHEY, CDR2 SVGAGI. The CDR3 totals 15 residues.